This T cell receptor (beta chain) was captured in a study of T cell responses to AZD1222 COVID-19 vaccine. Clones were read by immunoSEQ multiplex PCR, and TCRdb kept only the in-frame ones, dropping some. The sample includes 45,000 or so clones, roughly 90% of them seen just once. The source was peripheral blood, collected 28 days after the second AZD1222 dose. This receptor was taken from an adult who received the AZD1222 COVID-19 vaccine.

As DNA, the CDR3 is TGCGCCAGCAGCCAAATCGGGGGGGGGAGTGAAGCTTTCTTT. Its protein is CASSQIGGGSEAFF. The chain combines TRBV4-1 with TRBJ1-1, with D tentatively TRBD1 (5 bases). Germline V gives CDR1 MGHRA, CDR2 YSYEKL. CDR3 length: 14 amino acids. With 2 bases removed from V and 7 bases from J, the gap between germline ends came to 14 bases.